This TCR beta chain derives from a study of cytomegalovirus exposure and HLA in healthy donors. This CDR3 spans 15 amino acids. The germline V gene has CDR1 KGHSH and CDR2 LQKENI. The donors gave bone marrow, and they were healthy. Comment on this clone: Mismatch with germline at one junction end may stem from a read error.

PCR involved 60 Vbeta and 13 Jbeta primers. Clones were read by immunoSEQ multiplex PCR, and TCRdb kept only the in-frame ones, dropping some. Among roughly 160,000 clones listed, 78% were seen once. The chain links TRBV18 to TRBJ2-3; D is unresolved. This TCR came from a woman in her 50s in good health and CMV-seropositive. What was sequenced was PBMCs. The CDR3 spells CASPPQVTRTDTQYF. In DNA, the CDR3 is TGTGCCAGCCCACCTCAGGTGACACGCACAGATACGCAGTATTTT.